Listed below are T cell receptor beta chains from one sample, sequenced in a study of blood T cell repertoires in COVID-19. Assay: immunoSEQ multiplex PCR; the TCRdb copy retains only in-frame clones and omits some. The table has fewer than 130,000 clones, about 72% seen once. The specimen was peripheral blood. The receptors shown here come from a woman aged 55-69 years with acute or convalescent COVID-19. The CDR3 runs from the conserved cysteine through the conserved F or W. Each record gives: CDR3 DNA, CDR3 protein, D gene, clone size, J gene, V gene. A D gene is named only where the DNA matches it firmly. Rows give clone size only sometimes, using once, few, many, or a class for an expanded clone.

CDR3 DNA: TGTGCCAGCAGCTCGACAGGGCGAACTGAAGCTTTCTTT; CDR3 protein: CASSSTGRTEAFF; D gene: TRBD1; clone size: -; J gene: TRBJ1-1; V gene: TRBV7-2
CDR3 DNA: TGTGCCAGCAGTTTATCTCCACAGGCGAACTATGGCTACACCTTC; CDR3 protein: CASSLSPQANYGYTF; D gene: -; clone size: -; J gene: TRBJ1-2; V gene: TRBV27
CDR3 DNA: TGTGCCAGCAGTTACTCAAACAGGGAAGAGACCCAGTACTTC; CDR3 protein: CASSYSNREETQYF; D gene: -; clone size: -; J gene: TRBJ2-5; V gene: TRBV6-6
CDR3 DNA: TGTGCCAGCAGGCATGCCTGGCGGGGGGGCAGGACGAGAGATACGCAGTATTTT; CDR3 protein: CASRHAWRGGRTRDTQYF; D gene: TRBD2; clone size: -; J gene: TRBJ2-3; V gene: TRBV11-2
CDR3 DNA: TGTGCCAGCAGCTTAATGGAGGGTACCGGCTACGAGCAGTACTTC; CDR3 protein: CASSLMEGTGYEQYF; D gene: -; clone size: few; J gene: TRBJ2-7; V gene: TRBV7-3
CDR3 DNA: TGTGCCAGCAGCCCGGGGGGAGAGACCCAGTACTTC; CDR3 protein: CASSPGGETQYF; D gene: TRBD2; clone size: -; J gene: TRBJ2-5; V gene: TRBV28
CDR3 DNA: TGTGCCAGCAGCGCCCAGGGGTACGGTTCACCCCTCCACTTT; CDR3 protein: CASSAQGYGSPLHF; D gene: -; clone size: -; J gene: TRBJ1-6; V gene: TRBV9
CDR3 DNA: TGTGCCAGCACCCAGACTGGCTTTTCGTCCTACGAGCAGTACTTC; CDR3 protein: CASTQTGFSSYEQYF; D gene: -; clone size: -; J gene: TRBJ2-7; V gene: TRBV28
CDR3 DNA: TGTGCCAGCAGTTTCGGGACTGGTCGTCATACGCAGTATTTT; CDR3 protein: CASSFGTGRHTQYF; D gene: -; clone size: -; J gene: TRBJ2-3; V gene: TRBV27
CDR3 DNA: TGTGCCAGCTCACCATCCGACAGGGGAGGAAACACCATATATTTT; CDR3 protein: CASSPSDRGGNTIYF; D gene: TRBD1; clone size: -; J gene: TRBJ1-3; V gene: TRBV18
CDR3 DNA: TGTGCCAGCGGACAAGGGGAGCGGGTTTCACCCCTCCACTTT; CDR3 protein: CASGQGERVSPLHF; D gene: -; clone size: once; J gene: TRBJ1-6; V gene: TRBV28
CDR3 DNA: TGCGCCAGCACCCTCGGGGGGACAGGGGTAAACATTCAGTACTTC; CDR3 protein: CASTLGGTGVNIQYF; D gene: TRBD1; clone size: -; J gene: TRBJ2-4; V gene: TRBV5-1
CDR3 DNA: TGTGCCAGCAGTCCATTTACGACAGGGGTTACAGATACGCAGTATTTT; CDR3 protein: CASSPFTTGVTDTQYF; D gene: TRBD1; clone size: once; J gene: TRBJ2-3; V gene: TRBV7-9
CDR3 DNA: TGTGCCAGCAGCTTAGCCGGTGCCCCCGGCTACACCTTC; CDR3 protein: CASSLAGAPGYTF; D gene: -; clone size: few; J gene: TRBJ1-2; V gene: TRBV7-2
CDR3 DNA: TGTGCCAGCACCGGGACAGGGGGGCGAGAGACCCAGTACTTC; CDR3 protein: CASTGTGGRETQYF; D gene: TRBD1; clone size: -; J gene: TRBJ2-5; V gene: TRBV2
CDR3 DNA: TGCGCCAGCAGCCAAGAAAAGGGACAGGGGGGCACCGGGGAGCTGTTTTTT; CDR3 protein: CASSQEKGQGGTGELFF; D gene: TRBD1; clone size: -; J gene: TRBJ2-2; V gene: TRBV4-1
CDR3 DNA: TGCGCCAGCAGGTCCGGGGGGAACACTGAAGCTTTCTTT; CDR3 protein: CASRSGGNTEAFF; D gene: -; clone size: -; J gene: TRBJ1-1; V gene: TRBV5-1
CDR3 DNA: TGTGCCAGCAGCCCCACAGGGGTCTATAATTCACCCCTCCACTTT; CDR3 protein: CASSPTGVYNSPLHF; D gene: TRBD1; clone size: few; J gene: TRBJ1-6; V gene: TRBV7-2
CDR3 DNA: TGTGCCGGCAAGACTAGCGGGGGGTCCTACGAGCAGTACTTC; CDR3 protein: CAGKTSGGSYEQYF; D gene: TRBD2; clone size: few; J gene: TRBJ2-7; V gene: TRBV6-5
CDR3 DNA: TGTGCCATCAGGGGGGGGACCCTTGGTGGAAACACCATATATTTT; CDR3 protein: CAIRGGTLGGNTIYF; D gene: -; clone size: -; J gene: TRBJ1-3; V gene: TRBV10-3
CDR3 DNA: TGCGCCAGCAGCCAAGATCGGGGCACCGGGGAGCTGTTTTTT; CDR3 protein: CASSQDRGTGELFF; D gene: -; clone size: few; J gene: TRBJ2-2; V gene: TRBV4-3
CDR3 DNA: TGTGCCAGCAGTCCCAGGGACAGGAGTAATCAGCCCCAGCATTTT; CDR3 protein: CASSPRDRSNQPQHF; D gene: TRBD1; clone size: -; J gene: TRBJ1-5; V gene: TRBV28
CDR3 DNA: TGTGCCAGCAGCCAAGTAACAGGGGCTGGAAACACCATATATTTT; CDR3 protein: CASSQVTGAGNTIYF; D gene: TRBD1; clone size: once; J gene: TRBJ1-3; V gene: TRBV3-1/TRBV3-2
CDR3 DNA: TGTGCCAGCAGCTTTCCCGGGACAGACTATCCCGAAACGAGGTACGAGCAGTACTTC; CDR3 protein: CASSFPGTDYPETRYEQYF; D gene: TRBD1; clone size: -; J gene: TRBJ2-7; V gene: TRBV5-8
CDR3 DNA: TGTGCCAGCTCACCTTTCACGGGACAGGGCAACAATGAGCAGTTCTTC; CDR3 protein: CASSPFTGQGNNEQFF; D gene: TRBD1; clone size: -; J gene: TRBJ2-1; V gene: TRBV18
CDR3 DNA: TGTGCCTGGAGACCCGGACGGCGGGATGGCTACACCTTC; CDR3 protein: CAWRPGRRDGYTF; D gene: -; clone size: -; J gene: TRBJ1-2; V gene: TRBV30
CDR3 DNA: TGTGCCAGCACCCGTCGAAGGGGCGTCGTCCAAGAGACCCAGTACTTC; CDR3 protein: CASTRRRGVVQETQYF; D gene: -; clone size: -; J gene: TRBJ2-5; V gene: TRBV7-8
CDR3 DNA: TGTGCCAGCAGTTTGTACAGGGGTTCTAACTATGGCTACACCTTC; CDR3 protein: CASSLYRGSNYGYTF; D gene: TRBD1; clone size: -; J gene: TRBJ1-2; V gene: TRBV27
CDR3 DNA: TGTGCCAGCAGTGACCCGGGGGGCCAAAACTATGGCTACACCTTC; CDR3 protein: CASSDPGGQNYGYTF; D gene: -; clone size: few; J gene: TRBJ1-2; V gene: TRBV28
CDR3 DNA: TGTGCCAGCAGCCACCGAACAGGGAGCCCCACTAATGAAAAACTGTTTTTT; CDR3 protein: CASSHRTGSPTNEKLFF; D gene: -; clone size: -; J gene: TRBJ1-4; V gene: TRBV14
CDR3 DNA: TGTGCCAGCATGAGGACAGGGGGAAAAGTGAGTGAAAAACTGTTTTTT; CDR3 protein: CASMRTGGKVSEKLFF; D gene: TRBD1; clone size: few; J gene: TRBJ1-4; V gene: TRBV5-5
CDR3 DNA: TGTGCCAGCAGCCAAGACCGGACTAGTGTCGAGCAGTACTTC; CDR3 protein: CASSQDRTSVEQYF; D gene: TRBD2; clone size: -; J gene: TRBJ2-7; V gene: TRBV4-2
CDR3 DNA: TGTGCCAGCAGCCGCCGGTCTAGGGGAGGGGTTGGCTACACCTTC; CDR3 protein: CASSRRSRGGVGYTF; D gene: -; clone size: -; J gene: TRBJ1-2; V gene: TRBV7-2
CDR3 DNA: TGCAGCGTACGGGACTCCCAGTATGGCTACAATGAGCAGTTCTTC; CDR3 protein: CSVRDSQYGYNEQFF; D gene: -; clone size: -; J gene: TRBJ2-1; V gene: TRBV29-1
CDR3 DNA: TGTGCCAGCAGTCGGACAGGGGGGGACGATCAGCCCCAGCATTTT; CDR3 protein: CASSRTGGDDQPQHF; D gene: TRBD1; clone size: -; J gene: TRBJ1-5; V gene: TRBV2
CDR3 DNA: TGTGCCATCAGTGCTGGACACGGAGCAGATACGCAGTATTTT; CDR3 protein: CAISAGHGADTQYF; D gene: -; clone size: -; J gene: TRBJ2-3; V gene: TRBV10-3
CDR3 DNA: TGTGCCAGTAGTATAGGGGGGACAATCGCTACCAAAAACATTCAGTACTTC; CDR3 protein: CASSIGGTIATKNIQYF; D gene: -; clone size: -; J gene: TRBJ2-4; V gene: TRBV19
CDR3 DNA: TGTGCCAGCAGTTACTCGAGTGGTGTCAAGACCCAGTACTTC; CDR3 protein: CASSYSSGVKTQYF; D gene: -; clone size: -; J gene: TRBJ2-5; V gene: TRBV6-5
CDR3 DNA: TGTGCCAGCAGTACAAACTATGGCTACACCTTC; CDR3 protein: CASSTNYGYTF; D gene: -; clone size: -; J gene: TRBJ1-2; V gene: TRBV28
CDR3 DNA: TGTGCCATCAGTGCGCCGGGACAGGGACGTTCACCCCTCCACTTT; CDR3 protein: CAISAPGQGRSPLHF; D gene: TRBD1; clone size: -; J gene: TRBJ1-6; V gene: TRBV10-3
CDR3 DNA: TGTGCCAGCACCTCGGGGGGGCCCCGATATTCACCCCTCCACTTT; CDR3 protein: CASTSGGPRYSPLHF; D gene: -; clone size: -; J gene: TRBJ1-6; V gene: TRBV11-2
CDR3 DNA: TGTGCCAGCAGCTTAACGTCTTCAGGGCCACTCCACTTT; CDR3 protein: CASSLTSSGPLHF; D gene: -; clone size: -; J gene: TRBJ1-6; V gene: TRBV7-3
CDR3 DNA: TGTGCCAGCTCACCAGGGGGGACAGCCCTGAGCTTCTATGGCTACACCTTC; CDR3 protein: CASSPGGTALSFYGYTF; D gene: TRBD1; clone size: -; J gene: TRBJ1-2; V gene: TRBV18
CDR3 DNA: TGTGCCAGCAGCCAAGGAACAGGGGGCGTTTTATCGGAGACCCAGTACTTC; CDR3 protein: CASSQGTGGVLSETQYF; D gene: TRBD1; clone size: -; J gene: TRBJ2-5; V gene: TRBV3-1/TRBV3-2
CDR3 DNA: TGTGCCAGCAGTTTTGACAGGGCTGGCTTTTACACCTTC; CDR3 protein: CASSFDRAGFYTF; D gene: TRBD1; clone size: once; J gene: TRBJ1-2; V gene: TRBV12-3/TRBV12-4
CDR3 DNA: TGTGCCACCAGCAGAGAGGAACTAGCGGGGGACTACTGGAAATATTACAATGAGCAGTTCTTC; CDR3 protein: CATSREELAGDYWKYYNEQFF; D gene: TRBD2; clone size: -; J gene: TRBJ2-1; V gene: TRBV15
CDR3 DNA: TGTGCCAGCAGACTACTGGGACAGAACACTGAAGCTTTCTTT; CDR3 protein: CASRLLGQNTEAFF; D gene: -; clone size: -; J gene: TRBJ1-1; V gene: TRBV5-4
CDR3 DNA: TGTGCCAGCAGTGTCGGACAGGGGGCACTAAATGAGCAGTTCTTC; CDR3 protein: CASSVGQGALNEQFF; D gene: TRBD1; clone size: -; J gene: TRBJ2-1; V gene: TRBV7-9
CDR3 DNA: TGTGCCACCAGTGAAACTCAGACAGGGTGGCAGTTCTTC; CDR3 protein: CATSETQTGWQFF; D gene: TRBD1; clone size: few; J gene: TRBJ2-1; V gene: TRBV24-1
CDR3 DNA: TGTGCCAGCAGTGAAGAGGGGGCGTATTACAATGAGCAGTTCTTC; CDR3 protein: CASSEEGAYYNEQFF; D gene: TRBD1; clone size: -; J gene: TRBJ2-1; V gene: TRBV6-1
CDR3 DNA: TGCGCCAGCAGCTTGGCCTCAGGGGCCAGGGATGAAAAACTGTTTTTT; CDR3 protein: CASSLASGARDEKLFF; D gene: -; clone size: few; J gene: TRBJ1-4; V gene: TRBV5-1
CDR3 DNA: TGTGCCAGCAGCTTAGGGCAGGGGGTGACACCCCTCCACTTT; CDR3 protein: CASSLGQGVTPLHF; D gene: TRBD1; clone size: -; J gene: TRBJ1-6; V gene: TRBV7-2
CDR3 DNA: TGTGCCAGCAGCAGGAGCGGTAGCTCCTACGAGCAGTACTTC; CDR3 protein: CASSRSGSSYEQYF; D gene: -; clone size: -; J gene: TRBJ2-7; V gene: TRBV9
CDR3 DNA: TGTGCCAGCAGCCAAGATCTCACTAGCGGTCACGAGCAGTACTTC; CDR3 protein: CASSQDLTSGHEQYF; D gene: TRBD2; clone size: -; J gene: TRBJ2-7; V gene: TRBV3-1/TRBV3-2
CDR3 DNA: TGTGCCAGCAGCTTAAGTCCGGCAGGGGGCGGTAACACTGAAGCTTTCTTT; CDR3 protein: CASSLSPAGGGNTEAFF; D gene: TRBD1; clone size: -; J gene: TRBJ1-1; V gene: TRBV7-9
CDR3 DNA: TGCGCCAGCAGCTTGGGAGTAGCGGGGTATGATACGCAGTATTTT; CDR3 protein: CASSLGVAGYDTQYF; D gene: TRBD2; clone size: -; J gene: TRBJ2-3; V gene: TRBV5-1
CDR3 DNA: TGTGCCAGCAGTCCTGCGAGGCATACCTATAATTCACCCCTCCACTTT; CDR3 protein: CASSPARHTYNSPLHF; D gene: -; clone size: -; J gene: TRBJ1-6; V gene: TRBV11-2
CDR3 DNA: TGTGCCAGCAGCTTAAGACAGGGGTTTGACACCGGGGAGCTGTTTTTT; CDR3 protein: CASSLRQGFDTGELFF; D gene: TRBD1; clone size: -; J gene: TRBJ2-2; V gene: TRBV7-9
CDR3 DNA: TGTGCCTCAAGGACAGGGGATAGCAATCAGCCCCAGCATTTT; CDR3 protein: CASRTGDSNQPQHF; D gene: TRBD1; clone size: -; J gene: TRBJ1-5; V gene: TRBV10-3